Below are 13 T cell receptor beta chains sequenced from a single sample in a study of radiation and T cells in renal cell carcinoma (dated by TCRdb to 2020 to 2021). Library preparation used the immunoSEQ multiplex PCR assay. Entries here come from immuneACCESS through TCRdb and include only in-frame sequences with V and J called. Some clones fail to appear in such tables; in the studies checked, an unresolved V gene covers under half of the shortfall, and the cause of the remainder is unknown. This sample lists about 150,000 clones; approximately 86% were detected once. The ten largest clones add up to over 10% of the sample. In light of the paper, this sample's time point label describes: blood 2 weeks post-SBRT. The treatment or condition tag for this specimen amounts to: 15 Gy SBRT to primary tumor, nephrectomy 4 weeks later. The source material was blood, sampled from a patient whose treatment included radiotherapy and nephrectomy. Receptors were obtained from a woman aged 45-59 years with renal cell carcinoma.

The chain's CDR3 is CATSSSFRSYNEQFF. CDR3 in DNA: TGTGCCACCAGCAGTAGCTTCCGCTCCTACAATGAGCAGTTCTTC. The chain couples TRBV15 to TRBJ2-1; D uncertain. With 3 bases removed from V and 0 bases from J, the gap between germline ends came to 9 bases. In germline, CDR1 is LNHNV, CDR2 YYDKDF (reference sequence). The CDR3 runs 15 residues.

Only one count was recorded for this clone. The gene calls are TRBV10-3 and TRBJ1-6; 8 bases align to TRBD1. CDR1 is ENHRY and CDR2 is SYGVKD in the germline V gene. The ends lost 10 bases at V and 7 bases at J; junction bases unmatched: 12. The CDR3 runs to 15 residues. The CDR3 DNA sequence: TGTGCCACCAAGGACAGGGCGGGGGACAATTCACCCCTCCACTTT. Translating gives CATKDRAGDNSPLHF.

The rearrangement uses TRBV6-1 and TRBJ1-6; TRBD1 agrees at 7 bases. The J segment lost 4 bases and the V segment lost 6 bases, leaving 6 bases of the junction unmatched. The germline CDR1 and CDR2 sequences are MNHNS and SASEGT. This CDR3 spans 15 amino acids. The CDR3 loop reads CASRSRGSYNSPLHF. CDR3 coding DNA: TGTGCCAGCAGGAGCAGGGGGTCGTATAATTCACCCCTCCACTTT.

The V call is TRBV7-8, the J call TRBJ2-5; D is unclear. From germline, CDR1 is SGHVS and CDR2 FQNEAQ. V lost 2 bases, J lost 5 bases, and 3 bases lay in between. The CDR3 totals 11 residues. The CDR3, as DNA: TGTGCCAGCAGCTTAAATGAGACCCAGTACTTC. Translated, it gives CASSLNETQYF.

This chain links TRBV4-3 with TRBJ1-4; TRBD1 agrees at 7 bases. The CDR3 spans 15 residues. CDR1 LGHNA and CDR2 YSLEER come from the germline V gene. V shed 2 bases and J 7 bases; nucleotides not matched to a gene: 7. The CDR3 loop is CASSQQGVIGEKLFF. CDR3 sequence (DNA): TGCGCCAGCAGCCAACAGGGGGTGATAGGTGAAAAACTGTTTTTT.

CDR3 region: CASSQERTRNTGELFF. The CDR3 bases are TGTGCCAGCAGCCAAGAGAGGACAAGGAACACCGGGGAGCTGTTTTTT. The chain carries TRBV4-2 and TRBJ2-2; a weak D match, TRBD1 (5 bases). V was shortened by 0 bases and J by 1 base, with 9 bases between the two germline ends. CDR3 length: 16 residues. From germline, CDR1 is LGHNA and CDR2 YNFKEQ.

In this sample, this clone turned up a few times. CDR3 residues: CASSPPRAGELFF. CDR3 sequence (DNA): TGTGCCAGCAGTCCCCCCAGGGCCGGGGAGCTGTTTTTT. J is TRBJ2-2 and V is TRBV6-5; tentative D call: TRBD1 (5 bases). Trimming shortened V by 5 bases and J by 6 bases, and 10 bases separated the two germline ends. CDR3 length: 13 amino acids. Per germline, CDR1 MNHEY and CDR2 SVGAGI.

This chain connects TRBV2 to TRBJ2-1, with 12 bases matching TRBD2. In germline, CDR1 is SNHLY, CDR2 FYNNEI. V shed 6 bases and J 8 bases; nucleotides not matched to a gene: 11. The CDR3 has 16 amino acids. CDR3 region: CASSVYTSGGLDEQFF. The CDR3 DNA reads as TGTGCCAGCAGCGTTTATACTAGCGGGGGGTTAGATGAGCAGTTCTTC.

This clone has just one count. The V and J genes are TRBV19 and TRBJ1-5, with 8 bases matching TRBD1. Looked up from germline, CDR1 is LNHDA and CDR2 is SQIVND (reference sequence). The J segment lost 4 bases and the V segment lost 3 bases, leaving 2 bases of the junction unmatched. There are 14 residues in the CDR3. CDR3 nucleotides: TGTGCCAGTAGTATGGGACAGGAGAATCAGCCCCAGCATTTT. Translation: CASSMGQENQPQHF.

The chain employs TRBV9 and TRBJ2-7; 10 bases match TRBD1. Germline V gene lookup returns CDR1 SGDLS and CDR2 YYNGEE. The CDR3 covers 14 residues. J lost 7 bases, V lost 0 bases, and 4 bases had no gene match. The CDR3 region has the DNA TGTGCCAGCAGCGTAGGACAGGGGGCTTGGGAGCAGTACTTC. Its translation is CASSVGQGAWEQYF.

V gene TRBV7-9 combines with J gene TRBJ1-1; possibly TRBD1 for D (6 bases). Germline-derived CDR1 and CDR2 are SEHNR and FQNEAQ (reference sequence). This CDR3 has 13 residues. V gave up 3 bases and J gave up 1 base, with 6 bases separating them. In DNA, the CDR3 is TGTGCCAGCAGCTTGACAGGGAACACTGAAGCTTTCTTT. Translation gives CASSLTGNTEAFF.

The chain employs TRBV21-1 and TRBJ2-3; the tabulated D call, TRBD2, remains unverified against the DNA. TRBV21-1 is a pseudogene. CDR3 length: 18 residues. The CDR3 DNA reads TGTGCCAGCAGCAAAGGAGCCCCGGGGCGGGGGGCAACAGATACGCAGTATTTT. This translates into CASSKGAPGRGATDTQYF.

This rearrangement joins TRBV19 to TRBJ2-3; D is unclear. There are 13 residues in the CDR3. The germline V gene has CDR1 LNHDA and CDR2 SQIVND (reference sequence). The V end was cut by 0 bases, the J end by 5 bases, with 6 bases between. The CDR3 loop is CASSIDRRDTQYF. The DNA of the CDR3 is TGTGCCAGTAGTATAGATCGGAGAGATACGCAGTATTTT.